The subject of this entry is one T cell receptor beta chain. The antigen remains undetermined. This sample was taken from a study of T cell responses to AZD1222 COVID-19 vaccine. Findings and limits, study-wide: Repertoires were obtained solely post-peak T cell response. Spike-spanning, vaccine-associated CD4 TCRs were dominant at 160-218 and 743-854.

The assay was immunoSEQ multiplex PCR, and TCRdb's table has in-frame clones only and misses some. The sample yields 150,000 to 160,000 clones, about 88% seen once. Sequenced here: peripheral blood, sampled on day 0 of AZD1222 vaccination. This clonotype originated in an adult in good health.

CDR3 protein: CASKAGAAPGNTIYF. The CDR3 DNA is TGCGCCAGCAAGGCAGGGGCTGCCCCTGGAAACACCATATATTTT. The gene calls are TRBV5-1 and TRBJ1-3, with a tentative D call TRBD1 (6 bases). Trimming pared 6 bases from V and 2 bases from J, leaving 15 bases between. CDR1 is SGHRS, CDR2 YFSETQ, per germline. The CDR3 is 15 amino acids. Using reference TRBV5-1 and TRBJ1-3 for the parts outside the CDR3, the full variable domain is KAGVTQTPRYLIKTRGQQVTLSCSPISGHRSVSWYQQTPGQGLQFLFEYFSETQRNKGNFPGRFSGRQFSNSRSEMNVSTLELGDSALYLCASKAGAAPGNTIYFGEGSWLTVV.